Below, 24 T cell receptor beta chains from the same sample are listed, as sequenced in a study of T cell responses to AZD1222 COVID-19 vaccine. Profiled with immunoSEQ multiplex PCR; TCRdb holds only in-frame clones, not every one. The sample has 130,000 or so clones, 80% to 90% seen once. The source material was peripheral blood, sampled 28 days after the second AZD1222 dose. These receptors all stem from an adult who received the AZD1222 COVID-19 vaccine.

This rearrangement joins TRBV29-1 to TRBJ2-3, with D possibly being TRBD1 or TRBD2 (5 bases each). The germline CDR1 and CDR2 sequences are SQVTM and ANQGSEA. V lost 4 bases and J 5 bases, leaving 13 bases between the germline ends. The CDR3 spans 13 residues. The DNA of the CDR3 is TGCAGCGTTGCCGCGTGGGGGAAAGATACGCAGTATTTT. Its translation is CSVAAWGKDTQYF.

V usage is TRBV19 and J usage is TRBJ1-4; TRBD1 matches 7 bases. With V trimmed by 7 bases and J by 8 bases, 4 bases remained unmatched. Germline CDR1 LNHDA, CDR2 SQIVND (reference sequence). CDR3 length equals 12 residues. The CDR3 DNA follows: TGTGCCAGTAATGACAGGGAAGAAAAACTGTTTTTT. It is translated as CASNDREEKLFF.

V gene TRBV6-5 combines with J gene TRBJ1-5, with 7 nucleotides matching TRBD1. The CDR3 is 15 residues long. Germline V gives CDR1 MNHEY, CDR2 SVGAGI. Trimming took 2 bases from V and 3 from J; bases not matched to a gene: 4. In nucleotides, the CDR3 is TGTGCCAGCAGTTACACCAGGGGGGCCAATCAGCCCCAGCATTTT. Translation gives CASSYTRGANQPQHF.

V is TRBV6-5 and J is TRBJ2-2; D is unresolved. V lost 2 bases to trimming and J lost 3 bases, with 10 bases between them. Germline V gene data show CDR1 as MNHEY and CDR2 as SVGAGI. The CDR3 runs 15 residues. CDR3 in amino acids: CASSYLYSYTGELFF. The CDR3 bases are TGTGCCAGCAGTTACCTGTATAGCTACACCGGGGAGCTGTTTTTT.

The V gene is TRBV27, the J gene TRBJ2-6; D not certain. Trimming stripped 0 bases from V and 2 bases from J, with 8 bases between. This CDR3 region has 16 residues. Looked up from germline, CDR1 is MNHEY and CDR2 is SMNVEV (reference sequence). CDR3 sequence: CASSLSGIPGANVLTF. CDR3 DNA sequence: TGTGCCAGCAGTTTATCGGGGATCCCTGGGGCCAACGTCCTGACTTTC.

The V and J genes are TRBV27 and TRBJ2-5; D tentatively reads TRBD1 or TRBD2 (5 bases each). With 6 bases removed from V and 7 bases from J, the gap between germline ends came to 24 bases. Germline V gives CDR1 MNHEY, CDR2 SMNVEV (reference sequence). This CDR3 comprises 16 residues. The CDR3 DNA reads TGTGCCAGCAGCTACTCCGGGACGGATGCAAGATGGACCCAGTACTTC. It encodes CASSYSGTDARWTQYF.

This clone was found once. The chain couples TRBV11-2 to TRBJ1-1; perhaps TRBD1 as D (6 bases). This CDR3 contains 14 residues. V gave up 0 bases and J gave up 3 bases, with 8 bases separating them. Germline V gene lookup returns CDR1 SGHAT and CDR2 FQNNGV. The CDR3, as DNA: TGTGCCAGCAGCTTAGAAGCAGGGGACACTGAAGCTTTCTTT. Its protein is CASSLEAGDTEAFF.

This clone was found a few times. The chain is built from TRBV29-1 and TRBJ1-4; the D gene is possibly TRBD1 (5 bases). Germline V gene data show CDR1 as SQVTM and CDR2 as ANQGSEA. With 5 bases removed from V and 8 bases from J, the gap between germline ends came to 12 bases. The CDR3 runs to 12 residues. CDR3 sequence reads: CSVSGDYEKLFF. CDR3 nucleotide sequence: TGCAGCGTTTCGGGGGATTACGAAAAACTGTTTTTT.

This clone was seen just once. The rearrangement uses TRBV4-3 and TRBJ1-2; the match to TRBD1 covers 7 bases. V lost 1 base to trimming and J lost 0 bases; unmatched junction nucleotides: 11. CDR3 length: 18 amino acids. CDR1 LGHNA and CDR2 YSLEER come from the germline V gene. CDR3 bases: TGCGCCAGCAGCCAAGGAAAAAGACAGGGACCCCCTAACTATGGCTACACCTTC. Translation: CASSQGKRQGPPNYGYTF.

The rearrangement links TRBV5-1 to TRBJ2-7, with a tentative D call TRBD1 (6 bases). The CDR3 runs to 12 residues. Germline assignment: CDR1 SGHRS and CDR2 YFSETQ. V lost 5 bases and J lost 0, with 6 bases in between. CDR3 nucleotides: TGCGCCAGCAGGGACAGCTCCTACGAGCAGTACTTC. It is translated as CASRDSSYEQYF. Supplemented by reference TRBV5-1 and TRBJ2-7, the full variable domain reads KAGVTQTPRYLIKTRGQQVTLSCSPISGHRSVSWYQQTPGQGLQFLFEYFSETQRNKGNFPGRFSGRQFSNSRSEMNVSTLELGDSALYLCASRDSSYEQYFGPGTRLTVT.

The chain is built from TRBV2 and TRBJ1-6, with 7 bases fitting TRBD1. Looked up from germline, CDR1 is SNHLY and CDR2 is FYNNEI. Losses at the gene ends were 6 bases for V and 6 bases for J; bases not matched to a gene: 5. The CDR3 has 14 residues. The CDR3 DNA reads TGTGCCAGCAGAAAAGGGGGCGGTAATTCACCCCTCCACTTT. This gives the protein CASRKGGGNSPLHF.

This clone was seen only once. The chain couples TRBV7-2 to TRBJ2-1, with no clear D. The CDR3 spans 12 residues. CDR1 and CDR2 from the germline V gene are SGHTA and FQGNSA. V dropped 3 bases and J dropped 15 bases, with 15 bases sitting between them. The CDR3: CASSFPLSGRFF. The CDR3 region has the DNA TGTGCCAGCAGCTTCCCACTGAGTGGCCGGTTCTTC.

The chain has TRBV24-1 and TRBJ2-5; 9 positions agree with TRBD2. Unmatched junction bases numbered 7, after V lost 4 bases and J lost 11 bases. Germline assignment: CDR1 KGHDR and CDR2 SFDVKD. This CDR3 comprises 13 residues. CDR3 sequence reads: CATSESSGIRQYF. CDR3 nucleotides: TGTGCCACCAGTGAATCTAGCGGGATTCGTCAGTACTTC.

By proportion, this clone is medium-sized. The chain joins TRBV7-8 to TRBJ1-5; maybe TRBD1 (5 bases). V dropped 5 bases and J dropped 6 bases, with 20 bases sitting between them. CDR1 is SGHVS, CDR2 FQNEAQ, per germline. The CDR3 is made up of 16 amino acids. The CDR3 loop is CASSGGSDKFGQPQHF. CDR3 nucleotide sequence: TGTGCCAGCAGCGGGGGAAGTGACAAGTTTGGTCAGCCCCAGCATTTT.

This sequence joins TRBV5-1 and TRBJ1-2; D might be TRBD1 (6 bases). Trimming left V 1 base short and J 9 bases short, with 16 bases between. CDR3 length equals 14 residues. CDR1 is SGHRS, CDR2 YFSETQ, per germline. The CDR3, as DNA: TGCGCCAGCAGCTTGTCTACAGGGAAAGGGCGCTACACCTTC. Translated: CASSLSTGKGRYTF.

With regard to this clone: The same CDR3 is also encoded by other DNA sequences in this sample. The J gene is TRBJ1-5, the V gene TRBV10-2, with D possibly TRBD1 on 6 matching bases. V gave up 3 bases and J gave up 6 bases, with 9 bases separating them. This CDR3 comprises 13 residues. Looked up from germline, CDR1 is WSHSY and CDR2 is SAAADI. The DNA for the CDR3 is TGCGCCAGCAGTGAACAGGGTGGTCAGCCCCAGCATTTT. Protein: CASSEQGGQPQHF.

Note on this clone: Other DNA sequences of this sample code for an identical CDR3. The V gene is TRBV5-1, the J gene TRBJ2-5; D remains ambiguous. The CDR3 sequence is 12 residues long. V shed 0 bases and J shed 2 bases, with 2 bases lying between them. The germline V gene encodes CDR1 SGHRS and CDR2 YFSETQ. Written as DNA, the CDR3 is TGCGCCAGCAGCTTGGGGCAAGAGACCCAGTACTTC. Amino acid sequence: CASSLGQETQYF. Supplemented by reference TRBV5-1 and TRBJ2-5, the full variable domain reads KAGVTQTPRYLIKTRGQQVTLSCSPISGHRSVSWYQQTPGQGLQFLFEYFSETQRNKGNFPGRFSGRQFSNSRSEMNVSTLELGDSALYLCASSLGQETQYFGPGTRLLVL.

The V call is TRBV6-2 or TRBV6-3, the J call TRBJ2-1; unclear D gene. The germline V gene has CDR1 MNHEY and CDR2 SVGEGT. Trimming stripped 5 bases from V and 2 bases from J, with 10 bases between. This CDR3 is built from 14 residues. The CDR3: CASSRLDTYNEQFF. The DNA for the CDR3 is TGTGCCAGCAGTCGGCTAGACACCTACAATGAGCAGTTCTTC.

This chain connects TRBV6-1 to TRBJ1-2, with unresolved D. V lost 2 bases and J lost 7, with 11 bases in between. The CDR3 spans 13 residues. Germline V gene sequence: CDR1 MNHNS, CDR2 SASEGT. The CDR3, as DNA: TGTGCCAGCAGTGAACTGCAGGCTGGTGGCTACACCTTC. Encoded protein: CASSELQAGGYTF.

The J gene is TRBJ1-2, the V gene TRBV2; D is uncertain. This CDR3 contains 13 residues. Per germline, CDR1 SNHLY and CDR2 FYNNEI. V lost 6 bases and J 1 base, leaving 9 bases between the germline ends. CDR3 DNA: TGTGCCAGCAGGTACCAGCTTAACTATGGCTACACCTTC. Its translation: CASRYQLNYGYTF.

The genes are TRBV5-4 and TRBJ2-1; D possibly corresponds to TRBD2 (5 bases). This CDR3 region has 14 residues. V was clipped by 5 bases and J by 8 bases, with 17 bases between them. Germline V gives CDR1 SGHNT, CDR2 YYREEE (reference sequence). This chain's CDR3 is CASSRPGTTDEQFF. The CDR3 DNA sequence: TGTGCCAGCAGTCGTCCGGGAACAACGGATGAGCAGTTCTTC.

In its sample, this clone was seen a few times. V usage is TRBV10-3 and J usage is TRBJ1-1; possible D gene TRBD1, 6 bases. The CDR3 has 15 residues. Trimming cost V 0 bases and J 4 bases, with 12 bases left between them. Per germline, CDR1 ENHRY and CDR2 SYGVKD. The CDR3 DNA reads TGTGCCATCAGTGAGTCCAGGGGAGTGGTCACTGAAGCTTTCTTT. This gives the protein CAISESRGVVTEAFF.

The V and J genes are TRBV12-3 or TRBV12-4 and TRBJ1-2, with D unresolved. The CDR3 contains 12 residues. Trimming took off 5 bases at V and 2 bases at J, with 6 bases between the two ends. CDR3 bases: TGTGCCAGCAGTCGGGAGAACTATGGCTACACCTTC. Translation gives CASSRENYGYTF.

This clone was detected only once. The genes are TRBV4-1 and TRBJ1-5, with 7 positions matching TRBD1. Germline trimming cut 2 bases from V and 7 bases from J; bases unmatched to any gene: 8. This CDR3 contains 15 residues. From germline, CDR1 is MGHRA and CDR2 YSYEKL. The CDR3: CASSQTTGRHQPQHF. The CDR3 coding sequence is TGCGCCAGCAGCCAAACGACAGGGAGGCACCAGCCCCAGCATTTT.